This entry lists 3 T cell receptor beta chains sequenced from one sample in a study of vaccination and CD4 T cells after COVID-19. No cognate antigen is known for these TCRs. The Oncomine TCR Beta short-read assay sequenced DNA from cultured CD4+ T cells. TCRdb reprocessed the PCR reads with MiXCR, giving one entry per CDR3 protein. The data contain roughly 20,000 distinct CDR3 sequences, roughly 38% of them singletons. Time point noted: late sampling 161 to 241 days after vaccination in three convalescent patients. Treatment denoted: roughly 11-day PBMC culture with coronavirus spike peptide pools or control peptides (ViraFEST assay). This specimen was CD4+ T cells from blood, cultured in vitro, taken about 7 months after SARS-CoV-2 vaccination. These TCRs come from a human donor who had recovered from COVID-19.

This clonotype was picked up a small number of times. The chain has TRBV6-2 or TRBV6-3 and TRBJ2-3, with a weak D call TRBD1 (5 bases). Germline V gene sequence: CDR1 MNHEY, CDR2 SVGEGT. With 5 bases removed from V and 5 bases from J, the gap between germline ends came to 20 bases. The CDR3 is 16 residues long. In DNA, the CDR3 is TGTGCCAGCAGTGCCCGACAGCTTCCGACACAAGATACGCAGTATTTT. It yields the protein CASSARQLPTQDTQYF.

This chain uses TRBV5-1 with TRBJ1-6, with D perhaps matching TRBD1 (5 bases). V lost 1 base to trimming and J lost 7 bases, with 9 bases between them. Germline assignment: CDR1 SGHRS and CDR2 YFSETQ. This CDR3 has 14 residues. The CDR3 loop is CASSLRGDNSPLHF. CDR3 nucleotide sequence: TGCGCCAGCAGCTTGAGGGGTGACAATTCACCCCTCCACTTT. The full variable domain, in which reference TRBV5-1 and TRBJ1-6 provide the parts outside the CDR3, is KAGVTQTPRYLIKTRGQQVTLSCSPISGHRSVSWYQQTPGQGLQFLFEYFSETQRNKGNFPGRFSGRQFSNSRSEMNVSTLELGDSALYLCASSLRGDNSPLHFGNGTRLTVT.

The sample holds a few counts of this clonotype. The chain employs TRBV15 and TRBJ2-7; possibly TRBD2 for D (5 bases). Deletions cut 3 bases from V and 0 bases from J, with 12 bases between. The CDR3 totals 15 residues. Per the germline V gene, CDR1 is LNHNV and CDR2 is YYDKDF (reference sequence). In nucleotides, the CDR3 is TGTGCCACCAGCAGGCGAGGGATTAGCTCCTACGAGCAGTACTTC. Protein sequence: CATSRRGISSYEQYF.